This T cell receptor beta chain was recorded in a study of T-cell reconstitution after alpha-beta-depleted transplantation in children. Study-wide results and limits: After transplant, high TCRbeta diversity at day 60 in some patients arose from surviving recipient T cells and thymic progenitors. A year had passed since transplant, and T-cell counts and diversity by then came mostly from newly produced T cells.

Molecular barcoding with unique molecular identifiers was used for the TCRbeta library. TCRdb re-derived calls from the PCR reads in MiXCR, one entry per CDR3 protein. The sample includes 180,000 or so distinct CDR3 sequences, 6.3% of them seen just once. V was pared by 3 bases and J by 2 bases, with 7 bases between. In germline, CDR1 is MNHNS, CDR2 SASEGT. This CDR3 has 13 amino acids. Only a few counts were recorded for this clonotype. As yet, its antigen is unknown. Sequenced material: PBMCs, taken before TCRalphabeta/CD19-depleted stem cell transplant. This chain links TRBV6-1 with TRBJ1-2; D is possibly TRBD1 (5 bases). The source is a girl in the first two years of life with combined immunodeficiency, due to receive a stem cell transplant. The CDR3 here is CASSDWDNYGYTF. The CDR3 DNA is TGTGCCAGCAGTGACTGGGACAACTATGGCTACACCTTC.